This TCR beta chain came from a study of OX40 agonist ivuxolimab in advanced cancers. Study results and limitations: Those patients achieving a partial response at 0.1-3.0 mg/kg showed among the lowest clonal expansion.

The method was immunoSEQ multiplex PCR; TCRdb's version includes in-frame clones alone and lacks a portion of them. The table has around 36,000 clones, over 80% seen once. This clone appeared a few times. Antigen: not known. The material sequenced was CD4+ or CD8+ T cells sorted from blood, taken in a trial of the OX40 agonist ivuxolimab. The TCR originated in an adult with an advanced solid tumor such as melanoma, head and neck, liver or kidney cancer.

CDR3 sequence: CASTRGETYQETQYF. CDR3 nucleotide sequence: TGTGCCAGCACCCGGGGGGAAACGTACCAAGAGACCCAGTACTTC. The V gene is TRBV5-5, the J gene TRBJ2-5, with 7 bases identical to TRBD2. This CDR3 has 15 amino acids. V trimming: 6 bases; J trimming: 0 bases; junction bases outside the gene matches: 8. In germline, CDR1 is SGHKS, CDR2 YYEKEE (reference sequence).